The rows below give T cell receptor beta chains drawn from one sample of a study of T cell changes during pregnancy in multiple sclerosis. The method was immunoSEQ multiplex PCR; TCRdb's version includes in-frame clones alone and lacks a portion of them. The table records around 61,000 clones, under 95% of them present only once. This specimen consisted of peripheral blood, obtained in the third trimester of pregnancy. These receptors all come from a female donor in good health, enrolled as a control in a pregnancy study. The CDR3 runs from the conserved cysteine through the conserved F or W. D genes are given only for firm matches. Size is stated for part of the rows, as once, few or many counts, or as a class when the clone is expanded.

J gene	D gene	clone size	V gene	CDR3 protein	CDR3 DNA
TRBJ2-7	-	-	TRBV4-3	CASSQAIKRGGSYEQYF	TGCGCCAGCAGCCAAGCTATAAAGCGAGGTGGCTCCTACGAGCAGTACTTC
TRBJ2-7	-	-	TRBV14	CASSQVRSSYEQYF	TGTGCCAGCAGCCAAGTTAGGAGCTCCTACGAGCAGTACTTC
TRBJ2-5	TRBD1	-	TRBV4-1	CASSHGTAYQETQYF	TGCGCCAGCAGCCACGGGACAGCTTACCAAGAGACCCAGTACTTC
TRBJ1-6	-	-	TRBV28	CASMGGSYNSPLHF	TGTGCCAGCATGGGGGGCTCCTATAATTCACCCCTCCACTTT
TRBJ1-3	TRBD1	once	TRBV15	CATSSKGTGSGNTIYF	TGTGCCACCAGCAGCAAAGGGACAGGGTCTGGAAACACCATATATTTT
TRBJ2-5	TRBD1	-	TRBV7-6	CASSLDRTGGETQYF	TGTGCCAGCAGCCTCGACAGGACAGGGGGAGAGACCCAGTACTTC
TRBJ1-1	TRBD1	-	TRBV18	CASSRAGGAVNTEAFF	TGTGCCAGCTCCCGGGCAGGGGGAGCTGTGAACACTGAAGCTTTCTTT
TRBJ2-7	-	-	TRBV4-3	CASSRLETSYEQYF	TGCGCCAGCAGCCGACTTGAGACCTCATACGAGCAGTACTTC
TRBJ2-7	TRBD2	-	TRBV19	CASSPQAGGNSYEQYF	TGTGCCAGTAGCCCACAGGCGGGGGGCAACTCCTACGAGCAGTACTTC
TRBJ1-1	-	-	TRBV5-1	CASTQNTEAFF	TGCGCCAGCACCCAGAACACTGAAGCTTTCTTT
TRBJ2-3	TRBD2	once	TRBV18	CASSRSGVITDTQYF	TGTGCCAGCTCACGCAGCGGGGTGATCACAGATACGCAGTATTTT
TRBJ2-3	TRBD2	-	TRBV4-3	CASSQGPGLAGGGDTQYF	TGCGCCAGCAGCCAAGGACCGGGCCTAGCGGGGGGAGGCGATACGCAGTATTTT
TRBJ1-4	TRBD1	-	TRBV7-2	CASSEEDRGWEKLFF	TGTGCCAGCAGCGAAGAGGACAGGGGTTGGGAAAAACTGTTTTTT
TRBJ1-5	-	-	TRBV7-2	CASSLTVQGYSNQPQHF	TGTGCCAGCAGCTTAACGGTCCAGGGCTATAGCAATCAGCCCCAGCATTTT
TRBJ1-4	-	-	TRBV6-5	CASSYSLELGEKLFF	TGTGCCAGCAGTTACTCGTTGGAGTTGGGTGAAAAACTGTTTTTT
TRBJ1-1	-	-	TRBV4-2	CASSQGGPEAFF	TGTGCCAGCAGCCAAGGAGGCCCTGAAGCTTTCTTT
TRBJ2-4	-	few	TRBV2	CASSREAKNIQYF	TGTGCCAGCAGCCGGGAGGCCAAAAACATTCAGTACTTC
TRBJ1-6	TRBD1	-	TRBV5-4	CASSLATGVNSPLHF	TGTGCCAGCAGCTTGGCGACAGGGGTTAATTCACCCCTCCACTTT
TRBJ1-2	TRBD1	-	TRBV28	CAIYRGLGYGYTF	TGTGCCATCTACAGGGGGCTAGGGTATGGCTACACCTTC
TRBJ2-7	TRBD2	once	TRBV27	CASSFRGEYEQYF	TGTGCCAGCAGTTTCCGGGGGGAGTACGAGCAGTACTTC
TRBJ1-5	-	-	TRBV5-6	CASSLSGNQPQHF	TGTGCCAGCAGCTTGTCAGGGAATCAGCCCCAGCATTTT
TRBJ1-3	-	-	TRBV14	CASSQDYSGNTIYF	TGTGCCAGCAGCCAAGACTACTCTGGAAACACCATATATTTT
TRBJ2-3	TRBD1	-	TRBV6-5	CASSQDRGADTQYF	TGTGCCAGCAGTCAGGACAGGGGCGCAGATACGCAGTATTTT
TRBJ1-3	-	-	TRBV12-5	CASGLGESERNTIYF	TGTGCTAGTGGTTTGGGGGAGTCCGAGCGAAACACCATATATTTT
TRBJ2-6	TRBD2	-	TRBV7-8	CASSLSGGGAATGANVLTF	TGTGCCAGCAGCTTAAGTGGCGGGGGGGCCGCGACTGGGGCCAACGTCCTGACTTTC
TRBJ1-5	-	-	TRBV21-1	CASSLGGDQPQHF	TGTGCCAGCAGCCTCGGAGGGGATCAGCCCCAGCATTTT
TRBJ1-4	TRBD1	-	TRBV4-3	CASSQDLGQGHEKLFF	TGCGCCAGCAGCCAAGATTTGGGACAGGGGCATGAAAAACTGTTTTTT
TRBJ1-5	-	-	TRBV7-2	CASSLDTYQPQHF	TGTGCCAGCAGCTTAGACACCTATCAGCCCCAGCATTTT
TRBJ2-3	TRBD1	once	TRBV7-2	CASSLGQGDTQYF	TGTGCCAGCAGCTTAGGACAGGGGGATACGCAGTATTTT
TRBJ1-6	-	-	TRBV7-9	CASSADRGPSSYNSPLHF	TGTGCCAGCAGCGCCGATCGAGGGCCAAGCTCCTATAATTCACCCCTCCACTTT
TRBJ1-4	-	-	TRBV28	CASSPYRTDNEKLFF	TGTGCCAGCAGTCCGTACCGGACAGATAATGAAAAACTGTTTTTT
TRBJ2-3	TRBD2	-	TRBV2	CASSVLAGTDTQYF	TGTGCCAGCAGTGTACTAGCGGGAACAGATACGCAGTATTTT
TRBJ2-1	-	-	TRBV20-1	CSGHSYNEQFF	TGCAGTGGACATTCCTACAATGAGCAGTTCTTC
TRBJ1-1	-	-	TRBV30	CAWSVQGKTKAFF	TGTGCCTGGAGTGTACAGGGCAAAACTAAAGCTTTCTTT
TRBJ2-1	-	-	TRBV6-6	CASTEVHEQFF	TGTGCCAGCACCGAGGTCCATGAGCAGTTCTTC
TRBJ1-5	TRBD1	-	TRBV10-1	CASTRDRGIYSNQPQHF	TGCGCCAGCACCCGGGACAGGGGGATTTATAGCAATCAGCCCCAGCATTTT
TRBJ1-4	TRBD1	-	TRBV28	CASSLATGQGRWGKLFF	TGTGCCAGCAGTTTGGCAACCGGACAGGGGAGATGGGGGAAACTGTTTTTT
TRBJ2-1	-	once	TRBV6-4	CASSALRGAVNEQFF	TGTGCCAGCAGTGCTCTCCGGGGGGCGGTCAATGAGCAGTTCTTC
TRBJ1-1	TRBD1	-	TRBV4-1	CASSSRDRGTEAFF	TGCGCCAGCAGCAGCCGGGACAGGGGCACTGAAGCTTTCTTT
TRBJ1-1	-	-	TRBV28	CASSLWGSGNTEAFF	TGTGCCAGCAGTTTATGGGGCAGTGGGAACACTGAAGCTTTCTTT
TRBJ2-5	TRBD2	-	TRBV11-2	CASSLGPAGVGETQYF	TGTGCCAGCAGCTTAGGCCCAGCGGGGGTGGGCGAGACCCAGTACTTC
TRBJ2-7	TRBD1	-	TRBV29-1	CSVGTGEPYEQYF	TGCAGCGTTGGGACAGGGGAACCCTACGAGCAGTACTTC
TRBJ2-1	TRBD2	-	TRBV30	CAFTGGGRSTYNEQFF	TGTGCCTTCACGGGAGGGGGAAGATCGACCTACAATGAGCAGTTCTTC
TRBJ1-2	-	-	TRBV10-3	CAISESLDYGYTF	TGTGCCATCAGTGAGTCGTTAGACTATGGCTACACCTTC
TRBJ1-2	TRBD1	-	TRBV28	CASRSAGTGGSGYTF	TGTGCCAGCAGGAGCGCCGGGACAGGGGGATCTGGCTACACCTTC
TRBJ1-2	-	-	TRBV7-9	CASSSPMETGYTF	TGTGCCAGCAGCTCCCCCATGGAGACGGGCTACACCTTC
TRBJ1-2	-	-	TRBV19	CASSTWTGNYGYTF	TGTGCCAGTAGTACCTGGACGGGAAACTATGGCTACACCTTC
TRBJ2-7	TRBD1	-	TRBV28	CASRDSRSYEQYF	TGTGCCAGCCGGGACAGCCGATCCTACGAGCAGTACTTC
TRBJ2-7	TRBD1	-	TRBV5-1	CASSLVTGAYEQYF	TGCGCCAGCAGCTTGGTTACAGGGGCCTACGAGCAGTACTTC
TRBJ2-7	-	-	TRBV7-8	CASSFDSYEQYF	TGTGCCAGCAGCTTCGACAGCTACGAGCAGTACTTC
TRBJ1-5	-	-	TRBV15	CATSGGGYSNQPQHF	TGTGCCACCAGCGGGGGGGGTTATAGCAATCAGCCCCAGCATTTT
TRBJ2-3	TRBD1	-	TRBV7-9	CASSLGTGGLDTQYF	TGTGCCAGCAGCTTAGGGACAGGGGGCTTGGATACGCAGTATTTT
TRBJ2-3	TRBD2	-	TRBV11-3	CASSLTSGASGAQYF	TGTGCCAGCAGCTTGACTAGCGGGGCCTCTGGGGCGCAGTATTTT
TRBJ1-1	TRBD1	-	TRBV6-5	CASSYSRGRGNTEAFF	TGTGCCAGCAGTTACTCCAGGGGGCGCGGGAACACTGAAGCTTTCTTT